This TCR beta chain was profiled in a study of PD-L1 blockade in urothelial cancer. Overall study context: At some point between 2013 and 2014, patients got going on atezolizumab, taking 1,200 mg intravenously every 3 weeks. Counts from blood samples showed a median of about 140,000 T cells. Investigators checked blood 3 weeks (second dose) and 6 weeks after treatment start. Prior exposure to chemotherapy in patients amounted to 0 to 3 regimens received.

Regarding time point: pretreatment peripheral blood. The repertoire was sequenced with immunoSEQ multiplex PCR; TCRdb's copy has only in-frame clones and lacks some. The sample yields tens of thousands of clones, approximately 88% seen once. The germline V gene encodes CDR1 LNHDA and CDR2 SQIVND (reference sequence). CDR3 size: 18 residues. The V and J ends lost 7 bases and 3 bases, in that order; junction bases with no gene match: 14. The sequence was collected from a man aged 45-60 years with urothelial cancer. The material sequenced was PBMCs, taken around atezolizumab (anti-PD-L1) treatment. The J gene is TRBJ1-4, the V gene TRBV19; 10 bases map to TRBD1. CDR3 bases: TGTGCCAGTACCCAGACAGGGGGCTTTATGTCGGCTAATGAAAAACTGTTTTTT. This gives the protein CASTQTGGFMSANEKLFF.